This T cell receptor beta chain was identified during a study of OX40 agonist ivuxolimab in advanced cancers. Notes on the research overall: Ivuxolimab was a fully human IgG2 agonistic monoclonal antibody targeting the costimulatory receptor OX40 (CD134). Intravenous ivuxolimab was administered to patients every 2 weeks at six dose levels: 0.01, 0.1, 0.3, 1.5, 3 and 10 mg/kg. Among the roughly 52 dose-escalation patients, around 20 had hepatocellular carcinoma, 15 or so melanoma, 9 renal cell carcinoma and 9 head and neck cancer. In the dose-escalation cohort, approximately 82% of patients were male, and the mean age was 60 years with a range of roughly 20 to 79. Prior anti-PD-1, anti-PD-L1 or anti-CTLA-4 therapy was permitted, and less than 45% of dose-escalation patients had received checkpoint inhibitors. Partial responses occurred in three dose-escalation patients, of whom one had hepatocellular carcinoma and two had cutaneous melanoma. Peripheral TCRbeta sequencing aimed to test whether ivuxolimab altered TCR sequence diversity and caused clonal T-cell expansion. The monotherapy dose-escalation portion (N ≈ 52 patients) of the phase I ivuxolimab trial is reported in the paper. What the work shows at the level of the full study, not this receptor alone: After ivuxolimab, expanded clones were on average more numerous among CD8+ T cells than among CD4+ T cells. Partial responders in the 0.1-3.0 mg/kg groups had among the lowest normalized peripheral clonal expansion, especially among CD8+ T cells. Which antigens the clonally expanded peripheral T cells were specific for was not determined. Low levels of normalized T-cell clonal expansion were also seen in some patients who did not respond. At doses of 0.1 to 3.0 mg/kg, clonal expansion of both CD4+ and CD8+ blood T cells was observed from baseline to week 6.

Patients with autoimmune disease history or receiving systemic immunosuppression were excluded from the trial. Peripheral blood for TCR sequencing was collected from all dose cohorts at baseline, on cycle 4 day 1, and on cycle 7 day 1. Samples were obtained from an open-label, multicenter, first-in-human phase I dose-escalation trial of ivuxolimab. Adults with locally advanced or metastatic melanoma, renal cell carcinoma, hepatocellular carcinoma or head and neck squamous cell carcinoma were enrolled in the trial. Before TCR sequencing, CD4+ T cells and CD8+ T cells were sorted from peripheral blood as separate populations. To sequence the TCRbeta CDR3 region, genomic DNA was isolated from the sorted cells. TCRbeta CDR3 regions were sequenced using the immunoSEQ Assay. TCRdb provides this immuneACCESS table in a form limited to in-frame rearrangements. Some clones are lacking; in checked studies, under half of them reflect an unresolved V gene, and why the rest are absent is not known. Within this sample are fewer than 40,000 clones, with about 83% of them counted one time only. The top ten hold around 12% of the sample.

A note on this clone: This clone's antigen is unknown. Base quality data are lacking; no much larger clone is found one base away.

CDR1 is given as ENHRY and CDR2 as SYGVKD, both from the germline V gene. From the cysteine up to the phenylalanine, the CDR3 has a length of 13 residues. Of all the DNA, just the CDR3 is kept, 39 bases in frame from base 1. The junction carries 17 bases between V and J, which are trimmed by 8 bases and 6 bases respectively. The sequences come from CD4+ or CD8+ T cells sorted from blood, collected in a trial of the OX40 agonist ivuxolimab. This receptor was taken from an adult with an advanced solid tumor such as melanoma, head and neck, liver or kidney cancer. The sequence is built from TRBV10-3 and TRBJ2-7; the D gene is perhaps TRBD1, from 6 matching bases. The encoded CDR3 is CAISRDILGEQYF. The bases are TGTGCCATCTCAAGGGACATATTGGGCGAGCAGTACTTC.